Here is one T cell receptor beta chain with its context. What it binds is unknown. The assay used was immunoSEQ (version v3.0), run at survey level. TCRdb keeps only in-frame clones here, not all; method: immunoSEQ multiplex PCR. The sample includes around 30,000 clones, 65% to 90% of them seen just once. Germline CDR1 and CDR2: SGHTA and FQGNSA. CDR3 length: 15 amino acids. The V gene lost 5 bases and the J gene lost 0 bases, with 8 bases spanning the gap. This record comes from a study of long-term antiretroviral therapy in people with HIV. About the research overall: The oldest specimens predate the 2015 immediate-ART recommendation by about a decade. Study results and limitations: Diversity rose after ART but stayed below transplant donor controls. Dominant in the repertoire at all time points were clones expanded before ART.

From each donor, at least one pre-ART PBMC sample and at least two post-ART PBMC samples were obtained. This sample comprised unsorted PBMCs, obtained about 3.4 years after starting antiretroviral therapy. This chain connects TRBV7-2 to TRBJ2-6; no reliable D call. This receptor was taken from a man in his late teens or twenties with HIV. Written as DNA, the CDR3 is TGTGCCAGCAGCAAAAGGAGCTCTGGGGCCAACGTCCTGACTTTC. Its protein product is CASSKRSSGANVLTF.